This T cell receptor (beta chain) was retrieved from a study of Ad26.COV2.S vaccination and SARS-CoV-2 variants. Study summary: Vaccine-arm donor from the placebo-controlled COV1001 Ad26.COV2.S trial. Once or twice, 56 days apart, Ad26.COV2.S was delivered intramuscularly. Study observations and caveats: Whether participants received vaccine or placebo, their non-spike TCR breadth was similar.

Trimming removed 0 bases at V and 13 bases at J, with 8 bases between. The germline CDR1 and CDR2 sequences are SGHTS and YDEGEE. The CDR3 contains 11 residues. Treatment indicated: around 19 received Ad26.COV2.S at low or high dose, single or two shots; several received placebo; per-sample allocation not given. Vaccine and placebo recipients were sampled on day 63 after the first injection. An adult donor aged 18-55 years was enrolled in Boston. Data came from immunoSEQ multiplex PCR; TCRdb stores just in-frame clones and leaves some out. The sample includes hundreds of thousands of clones, 85% to 90% of them seen just once. With respect to this clone: Its specificity is unknown.

J is TRBJ1-5 and V is TRBV5-8, with D tentatively TRBD1 (5 bases). Sequences were derived from peripheral blood, sampled in a trial of Ad26.COV2.S vaccine versus placebo. This sequence was found in a person between 18 and 59 years old who received the Ad26.COV2.S COVID-19 vaccine or a placebo. This chain's CDR3 is CASSLVGPQHF. The CDR3 DNA is TGTGCCAGCAGCTTGGTGGGACCACAGCATTTT. The whole variable domain, remainder taken from reference TRBV5-8 and TRBJ1-5, is EAGVTQSPTHLIKTRGQQATLRCSPISGHTSVYWYQQALGLGLQFLLWYDEGEERNRGNFPPRFSGRQFPNYSSELNVNALELEDSALYLCASSLVGPQHFGDGTRLSIL.